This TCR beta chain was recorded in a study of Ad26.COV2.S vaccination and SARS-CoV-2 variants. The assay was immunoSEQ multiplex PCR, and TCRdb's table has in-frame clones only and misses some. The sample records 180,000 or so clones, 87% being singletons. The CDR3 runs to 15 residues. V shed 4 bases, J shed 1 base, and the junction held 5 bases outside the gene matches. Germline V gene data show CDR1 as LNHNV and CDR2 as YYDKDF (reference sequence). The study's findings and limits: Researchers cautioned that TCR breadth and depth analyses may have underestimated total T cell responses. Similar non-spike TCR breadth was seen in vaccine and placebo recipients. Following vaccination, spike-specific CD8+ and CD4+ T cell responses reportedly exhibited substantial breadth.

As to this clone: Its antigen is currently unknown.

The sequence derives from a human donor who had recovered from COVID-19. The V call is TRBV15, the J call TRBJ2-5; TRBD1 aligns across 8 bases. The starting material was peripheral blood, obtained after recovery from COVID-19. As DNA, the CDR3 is TGTGCCACCAGCAACAACAGGGGGGCCCAAGAGACCCAGTACTTC. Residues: CATSNNRGAQETQYF.